This T cell receptor (beta chain) was identified during a study of technical replicates of blood from several donors. Produced via immunoSEQ multiplex PCR; TCRdb's table is partial and in-frame only. The sample lists 75,000 to 100,000 clones, 75% to 95% occurring once. Germline CDR1 is WSHSY and CDR2 is SAAADI. V dropped 2 bases and J dropped 4; count of bases not matched to a gene: 2. The CDR3 totals 15 residues. The sequenced sample was T cells isolated from PBMCs. This chain uses TRBV10-2 with TRBJ2-1, with 10 positions matching TRBD1. The clonotype originates from a human donor in good health. This chain's CDR3 is CASSEDRGLYNEQFF. The CDR3 region has the DNA TGCGCCAGCAGTGAGGACAGGGGGCTTTACAATGAGCAGTTCTTC.